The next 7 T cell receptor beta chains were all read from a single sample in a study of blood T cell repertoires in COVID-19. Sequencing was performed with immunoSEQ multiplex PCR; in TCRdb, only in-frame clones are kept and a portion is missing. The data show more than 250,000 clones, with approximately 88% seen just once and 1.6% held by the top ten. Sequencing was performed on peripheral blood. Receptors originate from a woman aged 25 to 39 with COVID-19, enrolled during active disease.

The CDR3 loop reads CASSTGDGGYTF. The DNA of the CDR3 is TGTGCCAGTAGTACCGGGGATGGTGGCTACACCTTC. The rearrangement uses TRBV19 and TRBJ1-2, with D unresolved. Trimming shortened V by 4 bases and J by 7 bases, and 10 bases separated the two germline ends. CDR3 size: 12 residues. CDR1 is LNHDA and CDR2 is SQIVND in the germline V gene (reference sequence).

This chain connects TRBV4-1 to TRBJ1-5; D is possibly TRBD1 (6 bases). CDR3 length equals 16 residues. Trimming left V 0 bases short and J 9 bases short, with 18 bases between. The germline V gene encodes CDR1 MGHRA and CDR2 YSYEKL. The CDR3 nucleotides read TGCGCCAGCAGCCAAGATTCCGGGACCAGGGGCGGGCCCCAGCATTTT. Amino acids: CASSQDSGTRGGPQHF.

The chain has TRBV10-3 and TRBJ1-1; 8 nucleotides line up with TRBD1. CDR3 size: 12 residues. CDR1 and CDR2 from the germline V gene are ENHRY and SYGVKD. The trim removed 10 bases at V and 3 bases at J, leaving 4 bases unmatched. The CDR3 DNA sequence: TGTGCCACCGGGACAGGAGACACTGAAGCTTTCTTT. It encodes CATGTGDTEAFF.

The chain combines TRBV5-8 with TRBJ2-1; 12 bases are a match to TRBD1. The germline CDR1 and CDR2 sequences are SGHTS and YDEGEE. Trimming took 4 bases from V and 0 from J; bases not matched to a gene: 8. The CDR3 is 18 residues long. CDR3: CASSQGQGAISSYNEQFF. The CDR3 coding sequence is TGTGCCAGCAGCCAGGGACAGGGGGCCATAAGCTCCTACAATGAGCAGTTCTTC.

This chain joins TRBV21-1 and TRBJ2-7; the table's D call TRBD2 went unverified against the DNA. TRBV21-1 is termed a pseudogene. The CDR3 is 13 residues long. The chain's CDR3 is CASRLNAGYEQYF. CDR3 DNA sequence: TGTGCCAGCAGACTAAACGCCGGCTACGAGCAGTACTTC.

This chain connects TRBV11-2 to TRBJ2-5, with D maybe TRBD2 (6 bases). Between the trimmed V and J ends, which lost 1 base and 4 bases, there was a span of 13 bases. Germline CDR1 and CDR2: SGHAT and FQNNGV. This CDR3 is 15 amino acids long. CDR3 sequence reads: CASSLGWEDGETQYF. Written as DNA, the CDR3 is TGTGCCAGCAGCTTAGGTTGGGAGGACGGAGAGACCCAGTACTTC.

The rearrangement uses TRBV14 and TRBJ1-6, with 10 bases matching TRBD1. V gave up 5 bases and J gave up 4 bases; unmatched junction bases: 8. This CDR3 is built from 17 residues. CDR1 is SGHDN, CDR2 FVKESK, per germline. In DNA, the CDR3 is TGTGCCAGCAGCGCCCGACAGGGGGCCGCTTATAATTCACCCCTCCACTTT. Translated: CASSARQGAAYNSPLHF. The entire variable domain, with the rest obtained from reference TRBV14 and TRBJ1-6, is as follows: EAGVTQFPSHSVIEKGQTVTLRCDPISGHDNLYWYRRVMGKEIKFLLHFVKESKQDESGMPNNRFLAERTGGTYSTLKVQPAELEDSGVYFCASSARQGAAYNSPLHFGNGTRLTVT.